This record covers a single T cell receptor (beta chain). Its matching antigen is unknown. As to time point: patch test 3, about 24 weeks after DPC sensitization. Treatment specified: therapeutic diphenylcyclopropenone sensitization with weekly scalp DPC. Participating donors were patients with alopecia, aged 18 to 70 years, considered appropriate candidates for DPC. This sample was taken from a study of human T cells and chemical hapten exposure. Turning to the study itself: 2% DPC applied to a roughly 2 cm by roughly 2 cm arm area sensitized donors. The upper back received 0.01% DPC by patch testing, with results read at 6 days. Points from the study as a whole: Sensitization with DPC brought no change to TCRs above 1 in 1000 in frequency.

TCRdb analysed the RACE reads with MiXCR anew, one entry per CDR3 protein. The repertoire holds 210,000 or so distinct CDR3 sequences, with roughly a quarter as singletons. Germline values: CDR1 MNHNS, CDR2 SASEGT. The CDR3 spans 14 residues. Trimming at V came to 4 bases and at J to 2 bases, leaving 5 bases not matched to a gene. The sequenced sample was whole blood, obtained in connection with sensitization to the hapten diphenylcyclopropenone (DPC). This chain connects TRBV6-1 to TRBJ2-7, with 7 bases aligning to TRBD1. This TCR was recovered from a woman between 35 and 50 years old with alopecia areata. Some clones in this sample may be carry-over from other donors' samples. This CDR3 is CASSGIGQAYEQYF. The CDR3 nucleotides read TGTGCCAGCAGTGGAATCGGACAGGCCTACGAGCAGTACTTC.